This T cell receptor (beta chain) was identified during a study of blood T cell repertoires in COVID-19. For the study at large: The study drew acute and convalescent COVID-19 samples from the United States, Italy and Spain. T cells, B-cell-depleted T cells, or PBMCs supplied cDNA or gDNA.

Seattle patient enrollment occurred during active infection, with longitudinal follow-up thereafter. Per the original methods: Amplification from reference gene primers served as the basis for estimated nucleated cell counts. Sequencing was performed with immunoSEQ multiplex PCR; in TCRdb, only in-frame clones are kept and a portion is missing. The DNA gave D and trimming, while V, J and clone size come from that table. The sample lists 410,000 or so clones, 89% seen once, with around 1.5% in the top ten. The sample taken for sequencing was peripheral blood. The receptor was isolated from a middle-aged woman with COVID-19, enrolled during active disease.

CDR3 coding DNA: TGTGCCAGCAGTTTGGGGGGGCCGCGGGAAAAACTGTTTTTT. The encoded protein is CASSLGGPREKLFF. The chain couples TRBV28 to TRBJ1-4, with D tentatively TRBD1 (6 bases). CDR1 is MDHEN, CDR2 SYDVKM, per germline. CDR3 length: 14 amino acids. V shed 3 bases and J shed 8 bases, with 13 bases lying between them.